The 15 T cell receptor beta chains below all came from one sample that was sequenced in a study of CD8+ T cells in alopecia areata listed by TCRdb under 2018. According to the study, the label for this sample's time point signals: approximately 4 weeks on oral tofacitinib. Taken with the paper, the label for treatment or condition translates to: oral pan-JAK inhibitor, 5-10 mg twice daily. The library was prepared using the immunoSEQ multiplex PCR assay. RNA was extracted from all samples and reverse transcribed into cDNA as template for TCR sequencing. This is the immuneACCESS table as TCRdb keeps it, with only in-frame sequences that have V and J called. A part of the clones is gone; compared with another copy, unresolved V genes explain less than half, and the rest is unexplained. The sample table lists some 150,000 clones, roughly four fifths of them with a count of one. The ten largest clonotypes hold around a quarter of the sample.

The sequencing used CD8+ T cells sorted from blood, collected at week 4, from a patient treated with tofacitinib. The receptors originated from a human donor with alopecia areata.

The genes are TRBV29-1 and TRBJ1-1; 7 nucleotides agree with TRBD1. There are 12 residues in the CDR3. CDR1 and CDR2 (germline): SQVTM, ANQGSEA. V gave up 7 bases and J gave up 1 base; unmatched junction bases: 3. CDR3 in amino acids: CSATGENTEAFF. The CDR3 DNA is TGCAGCGCTACAGGGGAGAACACTGAAGCTTTCTTT.

This clone turned up a few times. The chain employs TRBV5-6 and TRBJ2-3; 9 bases agree with TRBD2. The CDR3 covers 16 residues. CDR1 and CDR2 (germline): SGHDT, YYEEEE. Trimming removed 3 bases from V and 2 bases from J; junction bases left unmatched: 7. The DNA of the CDR3 is TGTGCCAGCAGCTCAGATAGCGGGGGAGCCACAGATACGCAGTATTTT. Translation gives CASSSDSGGATDTQYF.

The sample holds a few counts of this clone. Other DNA sequences within the sample encode an identical CDR3. The rearrangement links TRBV29-1 to TRBJ1-2, with D unresolved. Germline V gene lookup returns CDR1 SQVTM and CDR2 ANQGSEA. The V gene lost 4 bases and the J gene lost 4 bases, with 7 bases spanning the gap. There are 11 residues in the CDR3. CDR3 residues: CSVASSYGYTF. CDR3 bases: TGCAGCGTTGCCAGCTCCTATGGCTACACCTTC.

The chain uses TRBV7-9 and TRBJ2-7, with 7 bases fitting TRBD2. The V and J ends lost 1 base and 1 base, in that order; junction bases with no gene match: 7. The CDR3 sequence is 16 residues long. CDR1 is SEHNR, CDR2 FQNEAQ, per germline (reference sequence). In nucleotides, the CDR3 is TGTGCCAGCAGCTTAGGCGGCGGGGGATTATCCTACGAGCAGTACTTC. Amino acids: CASSLGGGGLSYEQYF.

The V and J genes are TRBV4-2 and TRBJ2-7, with unresolved D. V was cut by 7 bases and J by 3 bases, with 13 bases left in between. Germline V gene data show CDR1 as LGHNA and CDR2 as YNFKEQ. The length of the CDR3 is 13 residues. CDR3 DNA sequence: TGTGCCAGCACTCAAACCCCCTGCTACGAGCAGTACTTC. It translates to CASTQTPCYEQYF.

The chain combines TRBV7-9 with TRBJ2-7, with unresolved D. Trimming removed 3 bases from V and 1 base from J, with 10 bases in between. Germline V CDR1 and CDR2: SEHNR, FQNEAQ (reference sequence). The CDR3 totals 14 residues. The CDR3 DNA is TGTGCCAGCAGCTTGTGGACGGATTCCTACGAGCAGTACTTC. Its protein is CASSLWTDSYEQYF.

The V gene is TRBV4-3, the J gene TRBJ2-5; D possibly matches TRBD1 or TRBD2 (6 bases each). The V end lost 1 base, the J end lost 3 bases, and 12 bases lay between the germline ends. The length of the CDR3 is 15 residues. Germline assignment: CDR1 LGHNA and CDR2 YSLEER. For the CDR3, the DNA is TGCGCCAGCAGCCAAGTAGACGGGGGCAAAGAGACCCAGTACTTC. Translation: CASSQVDGGKETQYF.

The CDR3 loop is CASILTGSYEQYF. The CDR3 bases are TGTGCCAGCATCCTGACAGGATCCTACGAGCAGTACTTC. This chain joins TRBV2 and TRBJ2-7, with a tentative D call TRBD1 (6 bases). The CDR3 extends over 13 amino acids. The V and J ends lost 7 bases and 1 base respectively, with 11 bases between them. The germline V gene has CDR1 SNHLY and CDR2 FYNNEI.

Regarding this clone: Sequence at one end of the junction differs from germline and may be a read error. V gene TRBV7-7 combines with J gene TRBJ2-7; maybe TRBD1 (6 bases). Germline V lookup: CDR1 SSHAT, CDR2 FNYEAQ (reference sequence). This CDR3 comprises 14 residues. CDR3 nucleotides: TGTGCTAGCAGCTTAACAGGGCCCACCTACGAGCAGTACTTC. As protein: CASSLTGPTYEQYF.

V gene TRBV5-6 combines with J gene TRBJ1-6; unclear D gene. Per germline, CDR1 SGHDT and CDR2 YYEEEE. The CDR3 loop spans 15 amino acids. V was shortened by 4 bases and J by 8 bases, with 16 bases between the two germline ends. The CDR3 protein is CASSTGWVYHSPLHF. CDR3 bases: TGTGCCAGCAGCACGGGGTGGGTGTACCATTCACCCCTCCACTTT.

This clone was recorded only once. The V gene is TRBV4-1, the J gene TRBJ2-3, with 9 bases matching TRBD1. The CDR3 totals 14 residues. Germline assignment: CDR1 MGHRA and CDR2 YSYEKL. V was clipped by 1 base and J by 6 bases; unmatched bases: 2. The CDR3 is CASSQGTGADTQYF. The CDR3 coding sequence is TGCGCCAGCAGCCAAGGGACAGGGGCGGATACGCAGTATTTT.

The chain recombines TRBV5-1 with TRBJ2-1; 9 bases align to TRBD2. The CDR3 totals 17 residues. Germline CDR1 SGHRS, CDR2 YFSETQ. J lost 1 base, V lost 0 bases, and 5 bases had no gene match. CDR3 amino acids: CASSLGLSGGSYNEQFF. The CDR3 region has the DNA TGCGCCAGCAGCTTGGGACTGAGCGGGGGGTCCTACAATGAGCAGTTCTTC.

The genes are TRBV29-1 and TRBJ2-1; D is possibly TRBD2 (6 bases). Trimming stripped 7 bases from V and 3 bases from J, with 13 bases between. The germline V gene encodes CDR1 SQVTM and CDR2 ANQGSEA. CDR3 length equals 13 residues. CDR3 residues: CSAIPAGYNEQFF. Written as DNA, the CDR3 is TGCAGCGCCATTCCAGCGGGCTACAATGAGCAGTTCTTC.

The V call is TRBV2, the J call TRBJ2-2; the D is unclear. There are 16 residues in the CDR3. V lost 5 bases and J 0 bases, leaving 13 bases between the germline ends. The germline CDR1 and CDR2 sequences are SNHLY and FYNNEI. CDR3 in amino acids: CASSLSRLPNTGELFF. For the CDR3, the DNA is TGTGCCAGCAGTTTGAGCAGGCTCCCGAACACCGGGGAGCTGTTTTTT.

The V and J genes are TRBV27 and TRBJ2-1, with 13 positions matching TRBD2. The CDR3 spans 16 residues. V lost 5 bases and J lost 8; bases outside the gene matches: 9. Per the germline V gene, CDR1 is MNHEY and CDR2 is SMNVEV (reference sequence). The CDR3 DNA reads as TGTGCCAGCAGTCATGGACTAGCGGGGGCTAGGTATGAGCAGTTCTTC. Protein sequence: CASSHGLAGARYEQFF.